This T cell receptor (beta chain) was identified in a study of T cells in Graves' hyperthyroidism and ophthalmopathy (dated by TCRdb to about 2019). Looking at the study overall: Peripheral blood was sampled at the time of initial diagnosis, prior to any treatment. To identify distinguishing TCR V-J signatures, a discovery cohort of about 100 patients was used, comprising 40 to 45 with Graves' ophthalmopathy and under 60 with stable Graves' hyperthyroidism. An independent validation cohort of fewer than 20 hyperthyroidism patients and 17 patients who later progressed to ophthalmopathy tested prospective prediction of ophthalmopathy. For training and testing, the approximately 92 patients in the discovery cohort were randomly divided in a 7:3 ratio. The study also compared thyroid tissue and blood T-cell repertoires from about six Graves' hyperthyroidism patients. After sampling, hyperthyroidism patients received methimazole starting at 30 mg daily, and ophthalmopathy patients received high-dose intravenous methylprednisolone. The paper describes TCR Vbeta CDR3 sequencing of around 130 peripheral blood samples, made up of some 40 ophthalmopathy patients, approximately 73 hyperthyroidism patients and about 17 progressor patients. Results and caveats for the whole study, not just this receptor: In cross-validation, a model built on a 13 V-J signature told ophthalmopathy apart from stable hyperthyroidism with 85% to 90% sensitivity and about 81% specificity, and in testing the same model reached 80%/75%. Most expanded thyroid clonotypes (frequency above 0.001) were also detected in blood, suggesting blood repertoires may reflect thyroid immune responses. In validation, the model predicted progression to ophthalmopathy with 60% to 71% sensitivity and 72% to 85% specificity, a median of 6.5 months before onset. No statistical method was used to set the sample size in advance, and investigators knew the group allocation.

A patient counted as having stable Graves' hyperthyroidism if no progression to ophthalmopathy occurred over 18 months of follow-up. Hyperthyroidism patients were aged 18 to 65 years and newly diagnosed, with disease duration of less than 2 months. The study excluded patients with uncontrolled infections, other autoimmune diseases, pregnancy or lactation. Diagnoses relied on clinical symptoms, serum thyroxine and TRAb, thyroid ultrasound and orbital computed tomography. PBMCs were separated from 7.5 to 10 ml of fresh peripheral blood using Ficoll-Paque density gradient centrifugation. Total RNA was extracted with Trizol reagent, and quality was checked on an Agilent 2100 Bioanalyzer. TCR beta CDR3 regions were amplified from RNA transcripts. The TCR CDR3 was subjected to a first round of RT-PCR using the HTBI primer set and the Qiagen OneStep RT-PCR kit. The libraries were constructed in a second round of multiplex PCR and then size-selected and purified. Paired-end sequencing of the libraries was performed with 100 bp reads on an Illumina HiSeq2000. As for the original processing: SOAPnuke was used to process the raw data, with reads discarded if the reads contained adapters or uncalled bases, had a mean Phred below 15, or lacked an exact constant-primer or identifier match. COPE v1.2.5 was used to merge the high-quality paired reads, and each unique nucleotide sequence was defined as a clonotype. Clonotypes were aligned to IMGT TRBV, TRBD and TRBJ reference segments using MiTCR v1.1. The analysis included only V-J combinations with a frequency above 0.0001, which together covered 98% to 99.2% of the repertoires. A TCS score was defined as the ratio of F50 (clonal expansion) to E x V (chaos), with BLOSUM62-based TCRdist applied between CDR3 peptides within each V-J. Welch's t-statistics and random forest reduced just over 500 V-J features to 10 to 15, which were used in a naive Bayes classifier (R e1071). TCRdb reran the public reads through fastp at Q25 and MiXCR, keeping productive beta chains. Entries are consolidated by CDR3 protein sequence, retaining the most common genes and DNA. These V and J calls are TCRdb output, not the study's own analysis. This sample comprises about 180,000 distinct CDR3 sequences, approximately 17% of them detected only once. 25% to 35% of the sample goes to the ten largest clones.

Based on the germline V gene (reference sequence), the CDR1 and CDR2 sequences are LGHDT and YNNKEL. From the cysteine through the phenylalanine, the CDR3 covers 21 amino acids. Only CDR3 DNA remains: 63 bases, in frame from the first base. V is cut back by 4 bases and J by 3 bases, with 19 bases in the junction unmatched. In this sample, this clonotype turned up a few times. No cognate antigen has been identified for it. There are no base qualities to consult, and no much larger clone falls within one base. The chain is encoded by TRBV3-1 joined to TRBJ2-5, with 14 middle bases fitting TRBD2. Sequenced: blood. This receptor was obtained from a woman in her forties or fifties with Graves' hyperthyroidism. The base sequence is TGTGCCAGCAGCCCTAACCCCGGGACTAGCGGGGGACTACCGCGTAAAGAGACCCAGTACTTC. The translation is CASSPNPGTSGGLPRKETQYF.